One TCR beta chain is described in this entry. Its antigen remains undetermined. No clone much larger than this one lies a single base away; base qualities are absent. The data are from a study of OX40 agonist ivuxolimab in advanced cancers. In the study overall: The costimulatory receptor OX40 (CD134) was targeted by ivuxolimab, a fully human IgG2 agonistic monoclonal antibody. Intravenous ivuxolimab was administered to patients every 2 weeks at six dose levels: 0.01, 0.1, 0.3, 1.5, 3 and 10 mg/kg. Of the approximately 53 patients in dose escalation, some 20 had hepatocellular carcinoma, about 15 had melanoma, 9 had renal cell carcinoma and 9 had head and neck cancer. A male proportion of around 80% and a mean age of around 60 years, ranging from roughly 23 to 90, were recorded for the dose-escalation cohort. Prior anti-PD-1, anti-PD-L1 or anti-CTLA-4 therapy was permitted, and approximately 40% of dose-escalation patients had received checkpoint inhibitors. Three dose-escalation patients achieved partial responses, one with hepatocellular carcinoma and two with cutaneous melanoma. The point of sequencing TCRbeta in the periphery was to test whether ivuxolimab changed TCR sequence diversity and drove clonal T-cell expansion. The monotherapy dose-escalation portion (N of about 47 patients) of the phase I ivuxolimab trial is reported in the paper.

Patients with autoimmune disease history or receiving systemic immunosuppression were excluded from the trial. Peripheral blood for TCR sequencing was drawn from every dose cohort at baseline, at cycle 4 day 1 and at cycle 7 day 1. The samples were drawn from a first-in-human, open-label, multicenter phase I dose-escalation trial of ivuxolimab. Adults with locally advanced or metastatic head and neck squamous cell, hepatocellular, melanoma or renal cell carcinoma were enrolled in the trial. Before TCR sequencing, CD4+ T cells and CD8+ T cells were sorted from peripheral blood as separate populations. In the germline V gene, CDR1 corresponds to SGHRS and CDR2 to YFSETQ. V is reduced by 0 bases and J by 6 bases, leaving a spacing of 10 bases between them. Spanning cysteine to phenylalanine, the CDR3 consists of 13 amino acids. The sequence is cut down to CDR3 DNA, 39 bases in frame from base 1. For sequencing of the TCRbeta CDR3 region, genomic DNA was extracted from the sorted cells. The immunoSEQ Assay was used to sequence the TCRbeta CDR3 regions. TCRdb retrieved this table from immuneACCESS and kept in-frame rearrangements only. Not all clones are present; in checked studies, unresolved V genes account for under half, and no reason is known for the remainder. Counted in this sample were over 55,000 clones; about 86% of them appeared once. The ten biggest clones cover almost 4% of the sample.

Paper-wide results and their limitations: At doses of 0.1 to 3.0 mg/kg, clonal expansion of both CD4+ and CD8+ blood T cells was observed from baseline to week 6. Low levels of normalized T-cell clonal expansion were also seen in some nonresponding patients. Which antigens the clonally expanded peripheral T cells were specific for was not determined. In the 0.1-3.0 mg/kg groups, partial responders were among the patients with the lowest normalized peripheral clonal expansion, particularly in CD8+ T cells. On average, CD8+ T cells showed more expanded clones than CD4+ T cells after ivuxolimab.

The sample in question was CD4+ or CD8+ T cells sorted from blood, obtained in a trial of the OX40 agonist ivuxolimab. Recombination connected TRBV5-1 to TRBJ2-7; no D gene is confidently identified. The TCR comes from an adult with an advanced solid tumor such as melanoma, head and neck, liver or kidney cancer. The DNA sequence reads TGCGCCAGCAGCTTGGAGAATTGGGGCGAGCAGTACTTC. Translated, it gives CASSLENWGEQYF.